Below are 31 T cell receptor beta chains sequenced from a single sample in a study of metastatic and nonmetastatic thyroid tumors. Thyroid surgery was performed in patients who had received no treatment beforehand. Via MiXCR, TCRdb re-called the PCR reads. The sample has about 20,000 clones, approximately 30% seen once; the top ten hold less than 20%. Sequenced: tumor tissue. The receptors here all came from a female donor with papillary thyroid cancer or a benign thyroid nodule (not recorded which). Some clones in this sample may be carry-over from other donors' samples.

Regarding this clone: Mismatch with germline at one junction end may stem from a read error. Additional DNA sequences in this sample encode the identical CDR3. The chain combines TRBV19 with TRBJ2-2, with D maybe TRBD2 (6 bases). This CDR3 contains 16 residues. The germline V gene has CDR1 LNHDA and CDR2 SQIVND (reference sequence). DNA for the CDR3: TGTGCCAGTAGTATAGGGCGACTAGGTGGGACCGGGGAGCTTTTTTTT. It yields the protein CASSIGRLGGTGELFF.

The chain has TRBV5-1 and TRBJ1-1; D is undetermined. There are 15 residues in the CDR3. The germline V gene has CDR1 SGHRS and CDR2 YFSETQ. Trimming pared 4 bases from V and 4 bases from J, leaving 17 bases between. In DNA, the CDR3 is TGCGCCAGCAGCATATTAAGTTCCCCCGCCACTGAAGCTTTCTTT. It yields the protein CASSILSSPATEAFF.

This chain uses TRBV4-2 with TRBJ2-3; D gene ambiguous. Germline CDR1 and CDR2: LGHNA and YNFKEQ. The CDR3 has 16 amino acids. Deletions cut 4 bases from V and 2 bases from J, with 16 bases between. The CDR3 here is CASSPKYSRPTDTQYF. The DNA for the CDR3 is TGTGCCAGCAGCCCCAAATACTCGCGGCCCACAGATACGCAGTATTTT.

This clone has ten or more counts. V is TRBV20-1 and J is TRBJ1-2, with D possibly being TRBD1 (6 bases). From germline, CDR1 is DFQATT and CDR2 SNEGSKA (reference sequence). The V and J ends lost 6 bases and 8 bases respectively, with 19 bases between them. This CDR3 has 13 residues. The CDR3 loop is CSATTPGEVGYTF. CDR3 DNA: TGCAGTGCCACCACCCCAGGGGAGGTCGGCTACACCTTC.

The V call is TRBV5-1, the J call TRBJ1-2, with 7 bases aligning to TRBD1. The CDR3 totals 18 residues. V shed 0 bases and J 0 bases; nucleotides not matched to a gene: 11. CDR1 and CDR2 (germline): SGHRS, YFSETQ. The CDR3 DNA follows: TGCGCCAGCAGCTTGGGTCGTTCCCCTACAGGGGCTAACTATGGCTACACCTTC. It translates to CASSLGRSPTGANYGYTF.

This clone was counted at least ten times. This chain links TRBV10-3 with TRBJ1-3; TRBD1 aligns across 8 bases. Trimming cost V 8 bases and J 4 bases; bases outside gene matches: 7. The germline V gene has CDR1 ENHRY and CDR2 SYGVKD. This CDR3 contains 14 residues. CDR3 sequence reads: CAIGQGATGNTIYF. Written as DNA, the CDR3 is TGTGCCATCGGTCAGGGGGCGACGGGAAACACCATATATTTT.

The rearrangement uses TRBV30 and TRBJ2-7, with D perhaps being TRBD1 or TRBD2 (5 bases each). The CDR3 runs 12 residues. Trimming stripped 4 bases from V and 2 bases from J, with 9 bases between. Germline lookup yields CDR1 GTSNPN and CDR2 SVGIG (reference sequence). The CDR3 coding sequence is TGTGCCTGGAAAGGGACCGCCTACGAGCAGTACTTC. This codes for CAWKGTAYEQYF.

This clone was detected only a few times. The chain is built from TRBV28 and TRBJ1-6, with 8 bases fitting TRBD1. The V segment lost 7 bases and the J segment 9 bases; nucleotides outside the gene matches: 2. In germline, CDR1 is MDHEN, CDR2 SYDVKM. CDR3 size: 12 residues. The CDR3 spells CASNGQGSPLHF. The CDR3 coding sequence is TGTGCCAGCAACGGACAGGGTTCACCCCTCCACTTT.

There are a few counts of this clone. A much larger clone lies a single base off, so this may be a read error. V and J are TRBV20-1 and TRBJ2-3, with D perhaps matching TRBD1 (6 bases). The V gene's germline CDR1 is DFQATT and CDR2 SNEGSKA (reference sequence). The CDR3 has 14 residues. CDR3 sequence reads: CRASGGGPTDTQYF. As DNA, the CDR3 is TGCAGGGCTAGTGGGGGCGGACCCACAGATACGCAGTATTTT.

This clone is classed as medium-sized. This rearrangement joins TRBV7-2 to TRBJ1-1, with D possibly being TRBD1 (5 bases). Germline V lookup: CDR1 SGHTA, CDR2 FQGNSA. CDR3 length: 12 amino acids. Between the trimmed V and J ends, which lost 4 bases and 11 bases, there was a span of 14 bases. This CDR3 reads CASSWGGSHAFF. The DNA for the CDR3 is TGTGCCAGCAGCTGGGGGGGGAGTCACGCTTTCTTT.

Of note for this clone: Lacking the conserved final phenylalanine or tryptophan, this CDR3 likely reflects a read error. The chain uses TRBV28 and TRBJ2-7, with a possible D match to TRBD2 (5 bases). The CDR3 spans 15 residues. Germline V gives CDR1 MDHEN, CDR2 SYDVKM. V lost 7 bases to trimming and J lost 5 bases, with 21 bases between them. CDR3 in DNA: TGTGCCAGCAAGCTTAAAGAGGGAGTAGAGCACGAGCAGTACCTC. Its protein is CASKLKEGVEHEQYL.

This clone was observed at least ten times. CDR3 residues: CSARDREPHTF. The DNA of the CDR3 is TGCAGTGCTAGGGACAGGGAACCACACACCTTC. The V and J genes are TRBV20-1 and TRBJ1-2; 8 bases are a match to TRBD1. J gave up 12 bases and V 3 bases, and 6 bases lay outside the gene matches. The germline CDR1 and CDR2 sequences are DFQATT and SNEGSKA (reference sequence). This CDR3 spans 11 amino acids.

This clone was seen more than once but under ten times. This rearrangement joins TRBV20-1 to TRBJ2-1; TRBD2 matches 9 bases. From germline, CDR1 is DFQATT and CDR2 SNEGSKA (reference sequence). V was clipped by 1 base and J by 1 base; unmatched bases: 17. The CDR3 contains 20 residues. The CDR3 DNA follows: TGCAGTGCTAGAGTAAGGGACACTAAGCGGGGGGTAGGTTCCTACAATGAGCAGTTCTTC. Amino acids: CSARVRDTKRGVGSYNEQFF.

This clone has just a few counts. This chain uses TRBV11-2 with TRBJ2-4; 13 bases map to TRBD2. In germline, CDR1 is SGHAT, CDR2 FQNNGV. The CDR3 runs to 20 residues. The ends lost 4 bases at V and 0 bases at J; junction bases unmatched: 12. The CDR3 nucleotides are TGTGCCAGCAGCTGGGGACTAGCGGGACCTAGAATGATAGCCAAAAACATTCAGTACTTC. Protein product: CASSWGLAGPRMIAKNIQYF.

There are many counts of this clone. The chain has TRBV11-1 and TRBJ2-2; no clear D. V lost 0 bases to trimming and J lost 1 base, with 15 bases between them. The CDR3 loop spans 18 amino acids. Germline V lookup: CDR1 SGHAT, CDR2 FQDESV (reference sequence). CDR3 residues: CASSLAGFTLGNTGELFF. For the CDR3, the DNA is TGTGCCAGCAGCTTAGCGGGGTTTACTTTGGGGAACACCGGGGAGCTGTTTTTT.

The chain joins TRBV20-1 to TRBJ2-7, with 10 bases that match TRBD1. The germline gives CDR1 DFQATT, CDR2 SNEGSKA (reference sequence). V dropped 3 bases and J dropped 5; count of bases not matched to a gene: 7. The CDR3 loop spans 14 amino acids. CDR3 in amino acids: CSASGPGTGDEQYF. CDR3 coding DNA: TGCAGTGCTAGTGGTCCCGGGACAGGGGACGAGCAGTACTTC.

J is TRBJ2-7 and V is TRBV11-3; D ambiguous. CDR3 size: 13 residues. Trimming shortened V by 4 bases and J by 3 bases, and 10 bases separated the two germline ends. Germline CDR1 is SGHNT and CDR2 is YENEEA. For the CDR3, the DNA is TGTGCCAGCAGCTCACGCCACAACTACGAGCAGTACTTC. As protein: CASSSRHNYEQYF.

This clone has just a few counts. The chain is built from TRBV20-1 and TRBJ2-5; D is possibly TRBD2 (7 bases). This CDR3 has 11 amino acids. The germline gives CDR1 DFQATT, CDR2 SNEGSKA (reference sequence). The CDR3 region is CSGGPKETQYF. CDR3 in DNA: TGCAGCGGGGGGCCGAAAGAGACCCAGTACTTC.

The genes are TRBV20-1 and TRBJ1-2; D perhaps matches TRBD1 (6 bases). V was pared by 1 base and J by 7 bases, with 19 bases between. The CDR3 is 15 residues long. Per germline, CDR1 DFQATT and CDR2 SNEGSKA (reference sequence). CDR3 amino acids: CSARGIEEGVGGYTF. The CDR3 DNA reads TGCAGTGCTAGAGGAATTGAAGAGGGGGTCGGTGGCTACACCTTC.

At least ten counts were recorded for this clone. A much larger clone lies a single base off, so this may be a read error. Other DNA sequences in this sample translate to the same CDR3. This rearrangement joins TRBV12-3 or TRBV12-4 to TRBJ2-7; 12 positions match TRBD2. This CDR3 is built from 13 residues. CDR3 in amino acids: CASREGLAGEQYF. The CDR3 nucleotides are TGCGCCAGCAGGGAGGGACTAGCGGGTGAGCAGTACTTC.

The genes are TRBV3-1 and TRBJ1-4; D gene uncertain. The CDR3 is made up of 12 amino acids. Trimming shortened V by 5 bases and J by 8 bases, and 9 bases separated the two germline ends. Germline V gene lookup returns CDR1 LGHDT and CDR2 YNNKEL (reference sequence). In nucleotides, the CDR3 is TGTGCCAGCAGCTTCGGCCCGGAAAAACTGTTTTTT. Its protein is CASSFGPEKLFF.

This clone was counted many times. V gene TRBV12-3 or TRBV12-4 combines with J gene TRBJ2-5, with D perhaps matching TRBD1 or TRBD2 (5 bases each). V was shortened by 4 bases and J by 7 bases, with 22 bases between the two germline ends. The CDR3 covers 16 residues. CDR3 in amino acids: CASSSQYLSGQGTQYF. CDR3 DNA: TGTGCCAGCAGTTCCCAATACCTCAGCGGCCAGGGGACCCAGTACTTC.

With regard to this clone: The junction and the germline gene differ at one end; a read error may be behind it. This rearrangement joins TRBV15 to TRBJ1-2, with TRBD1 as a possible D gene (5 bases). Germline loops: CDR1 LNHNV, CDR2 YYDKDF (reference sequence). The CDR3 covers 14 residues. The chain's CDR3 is CATSPKVWGDGYTF. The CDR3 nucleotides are TGTGCTACCAGCCCTAAGGTGTGGGGCGATGGCTACACCTTC.

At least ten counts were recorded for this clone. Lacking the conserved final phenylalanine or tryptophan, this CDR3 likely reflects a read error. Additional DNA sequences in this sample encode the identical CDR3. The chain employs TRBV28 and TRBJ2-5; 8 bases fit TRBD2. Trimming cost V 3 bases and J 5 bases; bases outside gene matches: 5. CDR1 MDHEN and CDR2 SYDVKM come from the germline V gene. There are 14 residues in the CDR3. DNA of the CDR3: TGTGCCAGCAGTTTTTCGGGAGGGGAGGAGACCCAGTACCTC. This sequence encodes CASSFSGGEETQYL.

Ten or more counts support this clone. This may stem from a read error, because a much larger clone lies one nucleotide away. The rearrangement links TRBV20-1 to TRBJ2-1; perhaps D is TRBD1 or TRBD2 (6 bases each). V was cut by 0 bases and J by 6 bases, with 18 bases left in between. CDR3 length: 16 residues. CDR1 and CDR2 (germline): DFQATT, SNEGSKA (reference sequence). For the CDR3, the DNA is TGCAGTGCTAGAGATGTGGGGGGCCGCTTTGGCAATGAGCAGTTCTTC. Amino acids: CSARDVGGRFGNEQFF.

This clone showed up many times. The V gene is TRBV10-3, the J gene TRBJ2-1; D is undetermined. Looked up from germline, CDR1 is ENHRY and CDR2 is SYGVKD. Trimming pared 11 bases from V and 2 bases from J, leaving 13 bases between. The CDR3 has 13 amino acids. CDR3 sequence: CAHSTTPYNEQFF. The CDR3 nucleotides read TGTGCCCATTCTACCACACCCTACAATGAGCAGTTCTTC.

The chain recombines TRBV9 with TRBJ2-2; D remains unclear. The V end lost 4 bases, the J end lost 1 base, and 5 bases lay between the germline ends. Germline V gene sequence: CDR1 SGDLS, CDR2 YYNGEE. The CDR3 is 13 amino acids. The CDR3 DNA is TGTGCCAGCAGCTACGGGAACACCGGGGAGCTGTTTTTT. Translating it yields CASSYGNTGELFF.

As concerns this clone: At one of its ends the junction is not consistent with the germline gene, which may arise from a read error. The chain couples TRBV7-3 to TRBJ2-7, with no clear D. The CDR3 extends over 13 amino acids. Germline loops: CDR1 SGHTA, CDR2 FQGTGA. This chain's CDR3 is CAISFFWLYEQYF. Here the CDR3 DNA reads TGTGCCATCAGCTTCTTCTGGCTTTACGAGCAGTACTTC.

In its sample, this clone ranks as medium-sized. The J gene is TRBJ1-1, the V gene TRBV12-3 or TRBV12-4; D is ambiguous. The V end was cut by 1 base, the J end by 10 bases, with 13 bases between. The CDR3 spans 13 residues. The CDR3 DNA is TGTGCCAGCAGTTTAGACGATACTGGAAGAGCTTTCTTT. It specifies CASSLDDTGRAFF.

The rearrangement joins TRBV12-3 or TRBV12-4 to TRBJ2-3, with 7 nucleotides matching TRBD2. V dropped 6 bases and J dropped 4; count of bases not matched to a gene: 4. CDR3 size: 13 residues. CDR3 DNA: TGTGCCAGCAGCCTAGCGGAGTCAGATACGCAGTATTTT. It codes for CASSLAESDTQYF.

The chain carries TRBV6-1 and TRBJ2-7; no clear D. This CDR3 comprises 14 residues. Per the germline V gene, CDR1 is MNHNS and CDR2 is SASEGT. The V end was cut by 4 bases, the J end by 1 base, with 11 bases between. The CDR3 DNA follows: TGTGCCAGCAGTGTCGCACTGGAGTCCTACGAGCAGTACTTC. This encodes CASSVALESYEQYF.